The clone carrying this T cell receptor beta chain was seen just once. In the original analysis: How many nucleated cells were present was estimated from reference gene primer amplification. Clones were read by immunoSEQ multiplex PCR, and TCRdb kept only the in-frame ones, dropping some. That table gives V, J and clone size, and the DNA gave D and trimming. Counted here are a few hundred thousand clones, over 75% occurring once; the ten biggest clones make up roughly 1.9%. This sample was taken from a study of blood T cell repertoires in COVID-19. Adults between about 18 and 95 years of age took part from 24 US areas. Two negative PCRs, clearance, or symptom resolution were required of recovered Cohort 3 donors. Germline CDR1 and CDR2: SGHAT and FQNNGV. The CDR3 extends over 16 amino acids. V was pared by 1 base and J by 3 bases, with 6 bases of the junction left unmatched.

The TCR comes from a woman in her 40s who had recovered from COVID-19. Input material: PBMCs or T cells enriched from blood (not recorded which). V usage is TRBV11-2 and J usage is TRBJ2-3; 8 bases are a match to TRBD1. CDR3 coding DNA: TGTGCCAGCAGCTTAGGGCGGGACAGGCTTACAGATACGCAGTATTTT. Translated: CASSLGRDRLTDTQYF.